The sequence of this TCR beta chain was determined in a study of blood T cell repertoires in COVID-19. As for the study in general: Samples of COVID-19 (acute and convalescent) were obtained from the United States, Italy and Spain. Sources were T cells, B-cell-depleted T cells, or PBMCs; the material itself was cDNA or gDNA.

In the original processing: It was from reference gene primer amplification that nucleated cell counts were estimated. The table came from immunoSEQ multiplex PCR; TCRdb's copy has only in-frame clones and leaves some out. That table furnishes V, J and clone size, whereas the DNA furnished D and trimming. The table has tens of thousands of clones, approximately 80% seen once; the top ten hold approximately 23%. What was sequenced was peripheral blood. This TCR was recovered from a man older than 75 with active or convalescent COVID-19.

CDR3 protein: CASRMDRGGNQPQHF. CDR3 DNA sequence: TGTGCCAGTAGGATGGACAGGGGAGGCAATCAGCCCCAGCATTTT. The V gene is TRBV28, the J gene TRBJ1-5; 9 bases align to TRBD1. Trimming at V came to 9 bases and at J to 2 bases, leaving 8 bases not matched to a gene. The germline gives CDR1 MDHEN, CDR2 SYDVKM. The CDR3 is made up of 15 amino acids.